This T cell receptor beta chain was identified in a study of T cells in Graves' hyperthyroidism and ophthalmopathy. TCR beta CDR3 regions were amplified from RNA. First-round RT-PCR targeting the TCR CDR3 was performed with the HTBI primer set. TCRdb re-called the multiplex PCR reads through MiXCR, storing one row per CDR3 protein. The sample carries 300,000 to 400,000 distinct CDR3 sequences, about 14% recorded once. The V and J ends lost 4 bases and 3 bases respectively, with 13 bases between them. Germline V gives CDR1 LGHDT, CDR2 YNNKEL (reference sequence). The CDR3 sequence is 14 residues long. Recently diagnosed hyperthyroidism of less than 2 months' duration affected patients aged 18 to 65.

This TCR derives from a woman younger than 45 with Graves' hyperthyroidism. The chain couples TRBV3-1 to TRBJ2-7; perhaps TRBD2 as D (5 bases). The source material was blood. The CDR3: CASSPSERVYEQYF. The CDR3 nucleotides read TGTGCCAGCAGCCCCAGCGAGAGGGTCTACGAGCAGTACTTC.